This TCR beta chain was recorded in a study of T-cell reconstitution after alpha-beta-depleted transplantation in children (dated by TCRdb to about 2016). Broadly, across the study: Using TCR repertoire profiling, the study quantitatively followed how T-cell immune reconstitution unfolded in children after TCRalphabeta/CD19-depleted allogeneic hematopoietic cell transplantation.

The library relied on PCR. Sequenced on an Illumina HiSeq 2500. TCR library preparation used molecular barcoding, with unique molecular identifiers applied to normalize quantification of the TCRbeta repertoire. The public sequencing data were trimmed at Q25 with fastp and processed into clonotypes with MiXCR by TCRdb, which kept only in-frame beta chains. Rows with one shared CDR3 protein collapse into an entry with the most common genes and DNA. Recorded for this sample are over 200,000 distinct CDR3 sequences; roughly 9% of them occurred a single time. Around 6.2% of the sample is in the top ten clones. There are many counts of this clonotype. This clone's antigen is unknown. Base qualities are not recorded, but no much larger clone differs from it by a single base. The V and J ends are trimmed by 2 bases and 0 bases, leaving 4 bases between them. The CDR3 measures 14 amino acids from cysteine to phenylalanine. Solely the CDR3 DNA is kept, with 42 bases framed from the first base.

The TCR sequence derives from a human donor who donated a stem cell graft to a child with acute lymphoblastic leukemia. The source was PBMCs from the stem cell graft donor, collected from the stem cell graft. The rearrangement joined TRBV12-3 or TRBV12-4 to TRBJ2-2; a confident D gene designation cannot be given. The nucleotide sequence is TGTGCCAGCAGTTTATCAGCGAACACCGGGGAGCTGTTTTTT. Translation gives CASSLSANTGELFF.